The entry below describes one T cell receptor beta chain. Original methodology: Quantification of nucleated cells was approximated via reference gene primer amplification. Produced via immunoSEQ multiplex PCR; TCRdb's table is partial and in-frame only. The V and J calls and clone size come from that table; D and trimming were worked out from the DNA. The sample has fewer than 85,000 clones, about 80% seen once. This entry comes from a study of blood T cell repertoires in COVID-19. About the study: The United States, Italy and Spain supplied acute and convalescent COVID-19 samples. The cDNA or gDNA used as material had been derived from T cells, B-cell-depleted T cells, or PBMCs.

The CDR3 length is 11 residues. V shed 2 bases and J shed 3 bases, with 5 bases lying between them. Germline V lookup: CDR1 DFQATT, CDR2 SNEGSKA (reference sequence). This chain joins TRBV20-1 and TRBJ2-7; D is undetermined. The clonotype originates from a human donor in a cohort sampled during active COVID-19. What was sequenced was peripheral blood. CDR3 coding DNA: TGCAGTGCTAGAAGGAGCTACGAGCAGTACTTC. Translated, it gives CSARRSYEQYF.